The 4 T cell receptor beta chains below come from one sample, sequenced in a study of T cells after yellow fever vaccination. MiXCR was run by TCRdb on the 5' RACE reads, yielding one entry per CDR3 protein. The sample has 450,000 to 550,000 distinct CDR3 sequences, just over 20% seen once. Material: PBMCs, obtained 20 to 25 days after the first yellow fever vaccination. The receptor source for this set is a man aged 18 to 35 who received the YFV17D yellow fever vaccine.

This clonotype was counted once. This sequence joins TRBV5-4 and TRBJ2-6; 9 bases are a match to TRBD1. The germline CDR1 and CDR2 sequences are SGHNT and YYREEE (reference sequence). The CDR3 is made up of 17 amino acids. V trimming: 6 bases; J trimming: 0 bases; junction bases outside the gene matches: 7. CDR3 bases: TGTGCCAGCATTCTTGGGACAGGGATCTCTGGGGCCAACGTCCTGACTTTC. It codes for CASILGTGISGANVLTF.

The chain has TRBV7-2 and TRBJ2-2; 8 bases are shared with TRBD1. Germline trimming cut 5 bases from V and 5 bases from J; bases unmatched to any gene: 4. CDR1 and CDR2 (germline): SGHTA, FQGNSA. This CDR3 is 14 amino acids long. CDR3 coding DNA: TGTGCCAGCAGCGGACAGGGAATGACCGGGGAGCTGTTTTTT. Its protein is CASSGQGMTGELFF.

This clonotype was seen repeatedly, ten times or more. This chain uses TRBV6-2 or TRBV6-3 with TRBJ1-5; D is ambiguous. Trimming pared 6 bases from V and 5 bases from J, leaving 11 bases between. The CDR3 runs to 13 residues. Germline CDR1 is MNHEY and CDR2 is SVGEGT. The CDR3 sequence is CASSATTYQPQHF. The CDR3 DNA sequence: TGTGCCAGCAGCGCGACTACCTATCAGCCCCAGCATTTT.

This chain uses TRBV6-1 with TRBJ2-7, with 12 bases lining up with TRBD1. Germline V gene sequence: CDR1 MNHNS, CDR2 SASEGT. The V gene end was trimmed by 9 bases and the J gene end by 4 bases; junction bases not matched to a gene: 7. The CDR3 sequence is 14 residues long. The CDR3 region is CASNRDRGRYEQYF. The DNA of the CDR3 is TGTGCCAGTAACCGGGACAGGGGGCGGTACGAGCAGTACTTC.